The next 11 T cell receptor beta chains were all read from a single sample in a study of blood T cell repertoires in COVID-19. The method was immunoSEQ multiplex PCR; TCRdb's version includes in-frame clones alone and lacks a portion of them. The sample shows about 76,000 clones, approximately 84% of them seen only once. Sequenced sample: peripheral blood. The receptor set was obtained from a man aged 55 to 70 with COVID-19, enrolled during active disease.

This clone was seen more than once but under ten times. The chain recombines TRBV5-4 with TRBJ2-4, with 11 bases fitting TRBD2. The CDR3 consists of 17 residues. The germline V gene has CDR1 SGHNT and CDR2 YYREEE (reference sequence). Trimming cost V 1 base and J 2 bases; bases outside gene matches: 5. The CDR3 DNA is TGTGCCAGCAGCTTGACTAGCGGGGGACCGACCAAAAACATTCAGTACTTC. As protein: CASSLTSGGPTKNIQYF.

As DNA, the CDR3 is TGTGCCAGCAGCCAAGATAGGCGGGAGACCCAGTACTTC. It is translated as CASSQDRRETQYF. The chain links TRBV4-2 to TRBJ2-5; D remains ambiguous. The CDR3 consists of 13 residues. Germline V gene lookup returns CDR1 LGHNA and CDR2 YNFKEQ. V shed 0 bases and J shed 5 bases, with 7 bases lying between them.

This chain joins TRBV5-6 and TRBJ1-1; possible D gene TRBD1, 5 bases. This CDR3 is 12 amino acids long. The V and J ends lost 7 bases and 4 bases respectively, with 11 bases between them. CDR1 is SGHDT and CDR2 is YYEEEE in the germline V gene. The CDR3 loop is CASLGAGTEAFF. The CDR3 DNA follows: TGTGCCAGCCTTGGGGCAGGCACTGAAGCTTTCTTT.

The chain employs TRBV6-5 and TRBJ2-1; the D gene is possibly TRBD2 (5 bases). Trimming stripped 0 bases from V and 10 bases from J, with 16 bases between. This CDR3 region has 15 residues. CDR1 is MNHEY, CDR2 SVGAGI, per germline. The CDR3 nucleotides read TGTGCCAGCAGTTACTCGATCCTGGGGAGACGCGAGCAGTTCTTC. Residues: CASSYSILGRREQFF.

The V call is TRBV29-1, the J call TRBJ1-4, with 10 bases fitting TRBD1. Germline V gene data show CDR1 as SQVTM and CDR2 as ANQGSEA. This CDR3 is built from 13 residues. V lost 4 bases to trimming and J lost 4 bases; unmatched junction nucleotides: 0. Here the CDR3 reads CSVGTGGNEKLFF. In DNA form, the CDR3 reads TGCAGCGTTGGGACAGGGGGTAATGAAAAACTGTTTTTT.

This clone came up once. The V and J genes are TRBV4-2 and TRBJ2-3; 8 positions agree with TRBD2. This CDR3 has 15 amino acids. CDR1 is LGHNA and CDR2 is YNFKEQ in the germline V gene. Trimming took 2 bases from V and 5 from J; bases not matched to a gene: 6. CDR3 nucleotide sequence: TGTGCCAGCAGCCAATCACAACTAGCGGAAGATACGCAGTATTTT. Translated: CASSQSQLAEDTQYF.

The chain links TRBV7-9 to TRBJ1-5; 10 nucleotides match TRBD1. The CDR3 has 15 residues. In germline, CDR1 is SEHNR, CDR2 FQNEAQ (reference sequence). Germline trimming cut 5 bases from V and 4 bases from J; bases unmatched to any gene: 5. CDR3 sequence (DNA): TGTGCCAGCAGCCCCTCGGGACAGGGGAATCAGCCCCAGCATTTT. This gives the protein CASSPSGQGNQPQHF. The full variable domain, completed using reference TRBV7-9 and TRBJ1-5, is DTGVSQNPRHKITKRGQNVTFRCDPISEHNRLYWYRQTLGQGPEFLTYFQNEAQLEKSRLLSDRFSAERPKGSFSTLEIQRTEQGDSAMYLCASSPSGQGNQPQHFGDGTRLSIL.

This clone was seen only once. This chain links TRBV11-2 with TRBJ2-3; 9 bases map to TRBD2. The CDR3 loop spans 17 amino acids. The germline V gene encodes CDR1 SGHAT and CDR2 FQNNGV. V lost 5 bases to trimming and J lost 1 base; unmatched junction nucleotides: 10. The CDR3 is CASSPLGRGGGTDTQYF. Written as DNA, the CDR3 is TGTGCCAGCAGCCCCCTGGGGCGGGGGGGCGGCACAGATACGCAGTATTTT.

J is TRBJ2-7 and V is TRBV3-1 (or the pseudogene TRBV3-2), with D unresolved. V was clipped by 4 bases and J by 6 bases, with 13 bases between them. This CDR3 spans 13 amino acids. Per germline, CDR1 LGHDT and CDR2 YNNKEL (reference sequence). CDR3 in DNA: TGTGCCAGCAGCCCACTCACATCGGGCGAGCAGTACTTC. Its translation is CASSPLTSGEQYF.

This sequence joins TRBV7-6 and TRBJ1-1, with 7 bases identical to TRBD1. Germline V lookup: CDR1 SGHVS, CDR2 FNYEAQ. Losses at the gene ends were 4 bases for V and 5 bases for J; bases not matched to a gene: 13. The CDR3 length is 16 residues. CDR3 nucleotide sequence: TGTGCCAGCAGCTCTCCACAGGGGCTAGATGGAACTGAAGCTTTCTTT. Amino acids: CASSSPQGLDGTEAFF.

V gene TRBV5-1 combines with J gene TRBJ1-3; 9 nucleotides agree with TRBD1. CDR3 length equals 16 residues. J lost 5 bases, V lost 0 bases, and 6 bases had no gene match. Germline assignment: CDR1 SGHRS and CDR2 YFSETQ. CDR3 in amino acids: CASSLGQGTGRNTIYF. CDR3 coding DNA: TGCGCCAGCAGCTTGGGTCAGGGGACAGGGCGAAACACCATATATTTT.